Included here is one T cell receptor beta chain sequence, with context. Its target is unknown. TCRdb re-called the reads with MiXCR, one entry per CDR3 protein. The data show under 500,000 distinct CDR3 sequences, about 42% seen once. The data were obtained in a study of T cell repertoires in cytomegalovirus infection. As for the study in general: The authors used CMV epitopes that were HLA-C-restricted (recently identified) and HLA-B-restricted (well studied). The public TCR beta signatures pointed to both CMV infection and matching HLA type.

Regarding the study as a whole: Identification of carriers of CMV plus the relevant HLA was achieved through cumulative public TCR beta family frequency. Clonotypes of TCR beta that were HLA-C-restricted and CMV-specific dominated the ex vivo response.

Losses at the gene ends were 2 bases for V and 9 bases for J; bases not matched to a gene: 7. CDR1 SGHTA and CDR2 FQGNSA come from the germline V gene. CDR3 size: 15 residues. The receptor's source is a human donor in good health (CMV status not recorded). Some clones in this sample may be carry-over from other donors' samples. Specimen: cultured PBMCs, collected from culture after CMV antigen stimulation. V and J are TRBV7-2 and TRBJ2-7; TRBD2 matches at 13 bases. Written as DNA, the CDR3 is TGTGCCAGCAGCTTACGGGGCGGGACTAGCGGGGCGCAGTACTTC. Translating it yields CASSLRGGTSGAQYF.